These 12 T cell receptor beta chains originate from one sample sequenced in a study of blood T cell repertoires in COVID-19. The protocol was immunoSEQ multiplex PCR, while the TCRdb copy is restricted to in-frame clones and leaves out a portion. The repertoire consists of around 59,000 clones, with 70% to 80% occurring once and the leading ten covering over 9.5%. Material for sequencing was peripheral blood. These receptors were taken from a man at least 80 years old with acute or convalescent COVID-19.

The chain employs TRBV29-1 and TRBJ1-1; D may be TRBD1 (6 bases). The V end was cut by 6 bases, the J end by 4 bases, with 12 bases between. This CDR3 spans 12 amino acids. Germline V gene lookup returns CDR1 SQVTM and CDR2 ANQGSEA. CDR3 sequence: CSVEQGGTEAFF. The DNA of the CDR3 is TGCAGCGTGGAACAGGGAGGCACTGAAGCTTTCTTT.

A single count supports this clone. The chain recombines TRBV6-6 with TRBJ1-1; TRBD1 aligns across 7 bases. There are 14 residues in the CDR3. The germline gives CDR1 MNHNY, CDR2 SVGAGI (reference sequence). Unmatched junction bases numbered 10, after V lost 0 bases and J lost 12 bases. The CDR3 here is CASSYSGQGVVSFF. CDR3 coding DNA: TGTGCCAGCAGTTACTCGGGGCAGGGGGTCGTTTCTTTCTTT.

The chain recombines TRBV6-5 with TRBJ1-1, with a tentative D call TRBD1 (5 bases). The CDR3 consists of 14 residues. V was cut by 6 bases and J by 5 bases, with 16 bases left in between. Germline values: CDR1 MNHEY, CDR2 SVGAGI. The CDR3 DNA reads as TGTGCCAGCAGCTCCTCAAGGGGTCAGACTGAAGCTTTCTTT. Translation gives CASSSSRGQTEAFF.

The chain links TRBV6-2 or TRBV6-3 to TRBJ2-7; the match to TRBD1 covers 9 bases. Germline assignment: CDR1 MNHEY and CDR2 SVGEGT. The CDR3 consists of 15 residues. Losses at the gene ends were 0 bases for V and 5 bases for J; bases not matched to a gene: 5. The CDR3: CASSYSTGGKDEQYF. The CDR3 DNA sequence: TGTGCCAGCAGTTACTCGACAGGGGGAAAGGACGAGCAGTACTTC.

This chain uses TRBV20-1 with TRBJ2-7; a weak D match, TRBD2 (6 bases). Deletions cut 3 bases from V and 6 bases from J, with 21 bases between. Germline CDR1 reads DFQATT; CDR2 reads SNEGSKA (reference sequence). This CDR3 contains 15 residues. The CDR3 protein is CSASLPGLPQGEQYF. CDR3 sequence (DNA): TGCAGTGCTAGTCTCCCAGGACTACCCCAGGGCGAGCAGTACTTC.

V and J are TRBV6-1 and TRBJ1-1; perhaps TRBD1 as D (5 bases). CDR3 length: 16 residues. Germline V gene data show CDR1 as MNHNS and CDR2 as SASEGT. V shed 1 base and J shed 0 bases, with 12 bases lying between them. This chain's CDR3 is CASSEGVWGLNTEAFF. Written as DNA, the CDR3 is TGTGCCAGCAGTGAAGGAGTTTGGGGCCTGAACACTGAAGCTTTCTTT.

This clone showed up just a few times. V gene TRBV10-3 combines with J gene TRBJ1-6; D not resolved. V was pared by 11 bases and J by 7 bases, with 15 bases between. Germline loops: CDR1 ENHRY, CDR2 SYGVKD. This CDR3 comprises 13 residues. In DNA form, the CDR3 reads TGTGCCGCCGCAGAAAGGGAGAATTCACCCCTCCACTTT. This gives the protein CAAAERENSPLHF.

The chain is built from TRBV30 and TRBJ1-1; 7 positions agree with TRBD1. CDR1 is GTSNPN, CDR2 SVGIG, per germline (reference sequence). Trimming took 5 bases from V and 6 from J; bases not matched to a gene: 6. This CDR3 comprises 12 residues. The DNA for the CDR3 is TGTGCCTGGGAGTACCAGGGGGCTGAAGCTTTCTTT. Encoded protein: CAWEYQGAEAFF.

This chain uses TRBV6-5 with TRBJ2-2, with 8 positions matching TRBD2. Germline V lookup: CDR1 MNHEY, CDR2 SVGAGI. The trim removed 5 bases at V and 6 bases at J, leaving 5 bases unmatched. The CDR3 extends over 14 amino acids. CDR3: CASSPRLASGELFF. The DNA of the CDR3 is TGTGCCAGCAGTCCTCGACTAGCGTCCGGGGAGCTGTTTTTT.

This clone showed up just a few times. The gene calls are TRBV6-5 and TRBJ1-1; tentatively, D is TRBD1 (5 bases). Germline assignment: CDR1 MNHEY and CDR2 SVGAGI. The CDR3 runs 12 residues. The V end was cut by 6 bases, the J end by 5 bases, with 10 bases between. The CDR3: CASRDIGTEAFF. CDR3 nucleotides: TGTGCCAGCAGGGACATCGGGACTGAAGCTTTCTTT.

V gene TRBV19 combines with J gene TRBJ2-7, with D hard to call. Per the germline V gene, CDR1 is LNHDA and CDR2 is SQIVND (reference sequence). The V and J ends lost 4 bases and 0 bases respectively, with 16 bases between them. The CDR3 length is 16 residues. CDR3 sequence reads: CASSTWSEKSSYEQYF. CDR3 in DNA: TGTGCCAGTAGTACGTGGTCTGAGAAGAGCTCCTACGAGCAGTACTTC. The full variable domain, with the rest looked up from reference TRBV19 and TRBJ2-7, is DGGITQSPKYLFRKEGQNVTLSCEQNLNHDAMYWYRQDPGQGLRLIYYSQIVNDFQKGDIAEGYSVSREKKESFPLTVTSAQKNPTAFYLCASSTWSEKSSYEQYFGPGTRLTVT.

The V and J genes are TRBV20-1 and TRBJ2-7; D might be TRBD1 (6 bases). This CDR3 has 11 residues. V lost 7 bases to trimming and J lost 5 bases, with 12 bases between them. Per germline, CDR1 DFQATT and CDR2 SNEGSKA (reference sequence). CDR3 sequence: CSVRAGDEQYF. CDR3 bases: TGCAGTGTTAGGGCAGGGGACGAGCAGTACTTC.